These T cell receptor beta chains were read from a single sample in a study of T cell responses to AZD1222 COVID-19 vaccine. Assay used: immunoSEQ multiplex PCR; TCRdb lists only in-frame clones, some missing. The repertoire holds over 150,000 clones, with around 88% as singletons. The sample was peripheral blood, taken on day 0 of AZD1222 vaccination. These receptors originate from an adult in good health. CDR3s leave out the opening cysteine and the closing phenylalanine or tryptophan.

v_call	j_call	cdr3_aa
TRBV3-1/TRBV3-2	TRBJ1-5	ASSQDLGQGGGSNQPQH
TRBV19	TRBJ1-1	ASSMRGPEAF
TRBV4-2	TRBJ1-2	ASSRGGLDGYT
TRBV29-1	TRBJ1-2	SVSRTYGYT
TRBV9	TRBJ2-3	ASSESGTVIADTQY
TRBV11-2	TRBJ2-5	ASREHPRETQY
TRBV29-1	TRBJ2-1	SVDAGVNEQF
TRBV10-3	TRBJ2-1	AISEHELSSYNEQF
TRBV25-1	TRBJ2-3	ATGAGDTQY
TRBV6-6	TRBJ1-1	ATPTSDRGNTEAF
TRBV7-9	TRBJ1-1	ASGTRNLMNTEAF
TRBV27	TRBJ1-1	ASSLGWGFGTEAF
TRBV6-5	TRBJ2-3	ASSRSGSRTDTQY
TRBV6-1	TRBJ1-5	ASSDRTGINQPQH
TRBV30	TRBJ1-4	AWSLSIRDNEKLF
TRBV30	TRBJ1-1	AWSVKGGTEAF
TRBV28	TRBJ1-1	ASRGAGEDTEAF
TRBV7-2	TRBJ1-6	ASSLQSIPPLH
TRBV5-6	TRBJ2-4	ASSPAGSDLYIQY
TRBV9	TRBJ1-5	ASSVQGNQPQH
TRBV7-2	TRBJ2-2	ANRGAGNTGELF
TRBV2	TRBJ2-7	ASRVFSYEQY
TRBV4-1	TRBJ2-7	ASSDGQGPSYEQY
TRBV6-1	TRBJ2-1	ASSERGFSSYNEQF
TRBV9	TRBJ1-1	ASSPSGRIGFGAF
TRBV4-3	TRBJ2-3	ASSQVGGAEDTQY
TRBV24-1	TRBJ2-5	ATSAYRDMVETQY
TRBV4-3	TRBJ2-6	ASSRTGAGANVLT
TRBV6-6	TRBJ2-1	ASSYTTGTGVNEQF
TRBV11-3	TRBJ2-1	ASSLYSSYNEQF
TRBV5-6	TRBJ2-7	ASSLDYRGPYEQY
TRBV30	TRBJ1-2	AWSVPGGYT
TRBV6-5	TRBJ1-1	ASSYTANTEAF
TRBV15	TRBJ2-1	ATSILPRAGEQF
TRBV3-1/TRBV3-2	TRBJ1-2	ASSPDTLNYGYT
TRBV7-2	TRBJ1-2	ASRGGLSQKRGYGYT
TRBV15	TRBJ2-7	ATSREGRGVGEQY
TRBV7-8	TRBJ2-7	ASSFGVGVSYEQY
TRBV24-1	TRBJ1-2	ATRGDRDGYT
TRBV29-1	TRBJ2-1	SVEDPAQADTYNEQF
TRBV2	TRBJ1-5	ASSGSGGYRDQPQH
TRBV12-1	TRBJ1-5	ASRFGQSNQPQH
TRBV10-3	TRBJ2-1	AISLDRSEEF
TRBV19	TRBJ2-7	ASSKGTGTYEQY
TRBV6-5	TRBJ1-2	ASSYSPNHYGYT
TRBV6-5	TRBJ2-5	ASSISGIGGETQY
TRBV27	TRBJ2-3	ASSLTPPDRGSTDTQY
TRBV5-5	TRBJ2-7	ASSPFPGSSYEQY
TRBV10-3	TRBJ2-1	AIRTSGGAPEQF
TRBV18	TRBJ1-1	ASSPGLQNTEAF
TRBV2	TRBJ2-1	ASSGTSSGKEDEQF
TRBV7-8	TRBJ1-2	ASSLAQYTGNYGYT
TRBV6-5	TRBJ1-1	ASRPPVASNTEAF
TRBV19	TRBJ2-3	ASSPSTDTQY
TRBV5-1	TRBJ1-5	ASSYSPGGNQPQH
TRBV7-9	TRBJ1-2	ASSRGAGVFGYT
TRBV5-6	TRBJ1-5	ASSPGAGNQPQH
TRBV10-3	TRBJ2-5	AINGGGETQY